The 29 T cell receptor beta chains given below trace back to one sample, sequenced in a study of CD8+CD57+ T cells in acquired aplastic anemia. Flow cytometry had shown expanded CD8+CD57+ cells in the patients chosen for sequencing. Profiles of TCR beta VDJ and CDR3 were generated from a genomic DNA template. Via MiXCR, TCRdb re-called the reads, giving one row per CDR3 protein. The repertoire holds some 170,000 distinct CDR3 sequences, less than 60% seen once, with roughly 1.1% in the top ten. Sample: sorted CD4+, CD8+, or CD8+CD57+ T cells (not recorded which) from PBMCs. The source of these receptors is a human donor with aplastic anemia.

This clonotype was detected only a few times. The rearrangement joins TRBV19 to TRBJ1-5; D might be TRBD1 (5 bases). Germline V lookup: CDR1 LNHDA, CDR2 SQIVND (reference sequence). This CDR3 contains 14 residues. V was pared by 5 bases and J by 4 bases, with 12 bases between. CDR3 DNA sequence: TGTGCCAGTAGTGGTAAGGGGAGTAATCAGCCCCAGCATTTT. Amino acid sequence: CASSGKGSNQPQHF.

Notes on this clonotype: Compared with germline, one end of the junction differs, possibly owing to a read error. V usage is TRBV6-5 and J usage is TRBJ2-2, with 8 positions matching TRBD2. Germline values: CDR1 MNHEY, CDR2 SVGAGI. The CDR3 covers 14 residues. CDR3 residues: CASSYSRVSGVLFF. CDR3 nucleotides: TGTGCCAGCAGTTACTCCAGGGTTAGCGGGGTGCTGTTTTTT.

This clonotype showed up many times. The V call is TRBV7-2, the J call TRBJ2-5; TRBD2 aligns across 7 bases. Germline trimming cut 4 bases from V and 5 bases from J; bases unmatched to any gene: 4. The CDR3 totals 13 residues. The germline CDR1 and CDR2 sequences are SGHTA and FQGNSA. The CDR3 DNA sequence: TGTGCCAGCAGCTCCGGACTAGTGGAGACCCAGTACTTC. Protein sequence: CASSSGLVETQYF.

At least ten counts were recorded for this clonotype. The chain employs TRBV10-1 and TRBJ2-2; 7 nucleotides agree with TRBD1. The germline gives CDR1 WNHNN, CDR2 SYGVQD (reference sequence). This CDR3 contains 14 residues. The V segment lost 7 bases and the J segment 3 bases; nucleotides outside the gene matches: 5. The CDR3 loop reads CASKDRVDTGELFF. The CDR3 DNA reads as TGCGCCAGCAAAGACAGGGTGGACACCGGGGAGCTGTTTTTT.

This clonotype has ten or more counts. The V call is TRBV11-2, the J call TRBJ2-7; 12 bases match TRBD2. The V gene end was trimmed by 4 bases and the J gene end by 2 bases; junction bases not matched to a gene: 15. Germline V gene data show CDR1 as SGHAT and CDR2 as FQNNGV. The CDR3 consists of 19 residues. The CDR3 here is CASSSRPGLAGGITYEQYF. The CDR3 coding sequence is TGTGCCAGCAGCTCTAGACCCGGGCTAGCGGGGGGGATTACCTACGAGCAGTACTTC.

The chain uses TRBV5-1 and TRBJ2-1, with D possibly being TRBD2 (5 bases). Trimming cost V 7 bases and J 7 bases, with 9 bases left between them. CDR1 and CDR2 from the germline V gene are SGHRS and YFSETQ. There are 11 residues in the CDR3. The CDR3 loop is CASGEGNEQFF. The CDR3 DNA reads TGCGCCAGCGGAGAGGGAAATGAGCAGTTCTTC. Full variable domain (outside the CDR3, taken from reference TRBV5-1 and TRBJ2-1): KAGVTQTPRYLIKTRGQQVTLSCSPISGHRSVSWYQQTPGQGLQFLFEYFSETQRNKGNFPGRFSGRQFSNSRSEMNVSTLELGDSALYLCASGEGNEQFFGPGTRLTVL.

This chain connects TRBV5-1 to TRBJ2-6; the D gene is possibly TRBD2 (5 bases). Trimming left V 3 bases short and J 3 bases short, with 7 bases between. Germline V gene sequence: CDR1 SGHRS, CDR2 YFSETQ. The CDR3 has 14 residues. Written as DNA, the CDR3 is TGCGCCAGCAGCTCGGGGAATGGGGCCAACGTCCTGACTTTC. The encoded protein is CASSSGNGANVLTF.

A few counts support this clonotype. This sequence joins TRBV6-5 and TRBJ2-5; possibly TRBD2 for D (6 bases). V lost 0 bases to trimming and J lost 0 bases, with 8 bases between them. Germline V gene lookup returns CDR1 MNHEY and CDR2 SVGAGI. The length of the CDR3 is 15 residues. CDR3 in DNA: TGTGCCAGCAGTTACTCGGGGGACTACCAAGAGACCCAGTACTTC. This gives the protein CASSYSGDYQETQYF.

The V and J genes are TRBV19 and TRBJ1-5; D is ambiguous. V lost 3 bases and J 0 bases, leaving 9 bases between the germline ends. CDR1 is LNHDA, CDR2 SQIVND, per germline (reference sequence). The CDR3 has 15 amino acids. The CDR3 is CASSISYLSNQPQHF. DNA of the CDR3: TGTGCCAGTAGTATCTCCTACCTTAGCAATCAGCCCCAGCATTTT.

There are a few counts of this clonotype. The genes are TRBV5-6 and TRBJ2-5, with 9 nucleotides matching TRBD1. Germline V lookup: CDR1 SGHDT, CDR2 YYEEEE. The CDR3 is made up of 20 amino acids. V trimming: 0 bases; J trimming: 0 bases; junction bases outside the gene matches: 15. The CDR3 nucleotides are TGTGCCAGCAGCTTGGCCCTTGGGACAGGGAGTTTAGGGTACCAAGAGACCCAGTACTTC. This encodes CASSLALGTGSLGYQETQYF.

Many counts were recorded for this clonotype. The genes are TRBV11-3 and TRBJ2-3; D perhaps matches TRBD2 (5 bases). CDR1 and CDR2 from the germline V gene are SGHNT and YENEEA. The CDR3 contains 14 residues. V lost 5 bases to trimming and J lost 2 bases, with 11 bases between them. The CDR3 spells CASSRSGVTDTQYF. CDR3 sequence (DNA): TGTGCCAGCAGCAGAAGCGGTGTCACAGATACGCAGTATTTT.

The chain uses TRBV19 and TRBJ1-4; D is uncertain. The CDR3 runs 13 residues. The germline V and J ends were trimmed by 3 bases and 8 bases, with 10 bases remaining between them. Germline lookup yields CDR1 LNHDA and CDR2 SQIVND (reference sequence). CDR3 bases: TGTGCCAGTAGTATGGGCTGGAAGGAAAAACTGTTTTTT. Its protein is CASSMGWKEKLFF.

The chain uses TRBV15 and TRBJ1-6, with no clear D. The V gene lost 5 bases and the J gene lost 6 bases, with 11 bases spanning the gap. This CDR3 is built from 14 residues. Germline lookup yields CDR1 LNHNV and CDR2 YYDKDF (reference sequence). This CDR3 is CATSPLVGNSPLHF. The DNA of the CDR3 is TGTGCCACCAGCCCTCTGGTTGGTAATTCACCCCTCCACTTT.

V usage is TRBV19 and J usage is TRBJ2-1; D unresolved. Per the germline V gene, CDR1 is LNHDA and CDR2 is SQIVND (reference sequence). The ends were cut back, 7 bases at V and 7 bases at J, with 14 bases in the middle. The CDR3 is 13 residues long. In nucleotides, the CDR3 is TGTGCCAGTAAAGGAACCCAAACTAATGAGCAGTTCTTC. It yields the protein CASKGTQTNEQFF.

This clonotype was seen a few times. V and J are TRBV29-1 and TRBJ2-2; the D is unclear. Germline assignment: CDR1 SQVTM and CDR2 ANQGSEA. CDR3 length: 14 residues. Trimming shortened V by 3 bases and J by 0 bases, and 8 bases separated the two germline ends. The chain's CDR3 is CSVEGRTNTGELFF. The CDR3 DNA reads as TGCAGCGTTGAGGGCAGGACGAACACCGGGGAGCTGTTTTTT.

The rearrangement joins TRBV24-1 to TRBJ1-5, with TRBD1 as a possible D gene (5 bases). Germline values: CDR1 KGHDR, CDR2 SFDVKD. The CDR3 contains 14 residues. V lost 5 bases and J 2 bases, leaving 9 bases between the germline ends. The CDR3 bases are TGTGCCACCAGTGGGGGCTCGGGCAATCAGCCCCAGCATTTT. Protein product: CATSGGSGNQPQHF.

The CDR3 protein is CASSLPTSGIVNEQFF. The CDR3, as DNA: TGTGCCAGCAGCTTACCGACTAGCGGGATTGTTAATGAGCAGTTCTTC. This chain links TRBV7-9 with TRBJ2-1; 11 bases are shared with TRBD2. Germline values: CDR1 SEHNR, CDR2 FQNEAQ (reference sequence). V shed 2 bases and J 7 bases; nucleotides not matched to a gene: 7. The length of the CDR3 is 16 residues.

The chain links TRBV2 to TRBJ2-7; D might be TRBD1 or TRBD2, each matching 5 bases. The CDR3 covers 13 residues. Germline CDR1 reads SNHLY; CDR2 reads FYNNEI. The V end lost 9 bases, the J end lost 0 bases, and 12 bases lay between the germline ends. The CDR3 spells CASRGDSSYEQYF. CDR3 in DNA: TGTGCCAGTAGGGGAGACAGCTCCTACGAGCAGTACTTC. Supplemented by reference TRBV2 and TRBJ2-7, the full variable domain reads EPEVTQTPSHQVTQMGQEVILRCVPISNHLYFYWYRQILGQKVEFLVSFYNNEISEKSEIFDDQFSVERPDGSNFTLKIRSTKLEDSAMYFCASRGDSSYEQYFGPGTRLTVT.

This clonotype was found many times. The CDR3 loop is CSAPGQGAGGELFF. Written as DNA, the CDR3 is TGCAGCGCCCCGGGACAGGGGGCGGGTGGGGAGCTGTTTTTT. The chain recombines TRBV29-1 with TRBJ2-2; 12 bases are shared with TRBD1. CDR3 size: 14 residues. V was pared by 7 bases and J by 8 bases, with 8 bases of the junction left unmatched. The germline V gene has CDR1 SQVTM and CDR2 ANQGSEA.

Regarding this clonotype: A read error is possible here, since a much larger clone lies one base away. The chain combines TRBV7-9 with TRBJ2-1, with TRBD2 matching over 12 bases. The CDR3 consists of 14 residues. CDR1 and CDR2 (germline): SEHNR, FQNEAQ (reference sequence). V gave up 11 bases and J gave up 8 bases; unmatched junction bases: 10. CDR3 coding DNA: TGTGCCTTAGGGGCTAGCGGGGGGGCCGATGAGCAGTTCTTC. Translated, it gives CALGASGGADEQFF.

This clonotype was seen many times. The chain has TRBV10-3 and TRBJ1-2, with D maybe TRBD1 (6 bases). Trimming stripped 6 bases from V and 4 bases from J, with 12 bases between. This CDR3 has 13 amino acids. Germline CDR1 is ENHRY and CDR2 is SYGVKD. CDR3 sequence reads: CAIRETGRYGYTF. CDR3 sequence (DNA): TGTGCCATCAGAGAAACAGGGCGCTATGGCTACACCTTC.

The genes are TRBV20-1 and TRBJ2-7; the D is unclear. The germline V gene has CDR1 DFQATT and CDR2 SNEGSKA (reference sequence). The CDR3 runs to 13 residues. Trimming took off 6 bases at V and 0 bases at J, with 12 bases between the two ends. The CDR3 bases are TGCAGTGCCCGGATCTTAAGCTCCTACGAGCAGTACTTC. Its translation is CSARILSSYEQYF.

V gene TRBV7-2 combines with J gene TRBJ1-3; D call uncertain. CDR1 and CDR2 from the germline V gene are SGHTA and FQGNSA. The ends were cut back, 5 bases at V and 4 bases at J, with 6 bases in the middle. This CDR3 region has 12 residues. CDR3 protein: CASSPWGNTIYF. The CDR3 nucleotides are TGTGCCAGCAGCCCATGGGGAAACACCATATATTTT.

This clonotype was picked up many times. Here the CDR3 DNA reads TGTGCCAGCAGTCCTTACAGGATATACCACTACGAGCAGTACTTC. Translation: CASSPYRIYHYEQYF. J is TRBJ2-7 and V is TRBV6-1, with D possibly being TRBD1 (5 bases). Per the germline V gene, CDR1 is MNHNS and CDR2 is SASEGT. The CDR3 is 15 residues long. V lost 5 bases and J 3 bases, leaving 17 bases between the germline ends.

The CDR3 sequence is CASSSTGYEQFF. CDR3 DNA sequence: TGTGCCAGCAGCTCGACAGGGTACGAGCAGTTCTTC. J is TRBJ2-7 and V is TRBV7-6; 7 nucleotides line up with TRBD1. The end of the DNA fits TRBJ2-1 better, so the J call may be wrong. This CDR3 spans 12 amino acids. Germline CDR1 is SGHVS and CDR2 is FNYEAQ.

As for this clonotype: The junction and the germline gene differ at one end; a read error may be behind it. The CDR3 nucleotides read TGTGCCAGCAGCTTAAAACCAAACTTC. Its protein product is CASSLKPNF. The chain employs TRBV7-2 and TRBJ2-5; D gene uncertain. Germline CDR1 SGHTA, CDR2 FQGNSA. The CDR3 is 9 residues long.

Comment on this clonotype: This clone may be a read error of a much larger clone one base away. CDR3 loop: CASRAGTGNTEAVF. Written as DNA, the CDR3 is TGTGCCAGCAGAGCCGGGACAGGGAACACTGAAGCTGTCTTT. The chain combines TRBV12-3 or TRBV12-4 with TRBJ1-1; 9 nucleotides line up with TRBD1. The length of the CDR3 is 14 residues.

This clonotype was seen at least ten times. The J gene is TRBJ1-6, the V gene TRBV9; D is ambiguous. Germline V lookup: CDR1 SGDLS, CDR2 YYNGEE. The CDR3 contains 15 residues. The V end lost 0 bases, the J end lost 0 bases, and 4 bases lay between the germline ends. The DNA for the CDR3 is TGTGCCAGCAGCGTAGGTAGCTCCTATAATTCACCCCTCCACTTT. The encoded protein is CASSVGSSYNSPLHF.

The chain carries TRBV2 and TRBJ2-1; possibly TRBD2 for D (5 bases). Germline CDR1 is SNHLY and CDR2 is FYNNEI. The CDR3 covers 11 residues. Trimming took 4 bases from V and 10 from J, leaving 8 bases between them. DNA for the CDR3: TGTGCCAGCAGTGCAAGCGGCGAGCAGTTCTTC. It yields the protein CASSASGEQFF.